The rows below give T cell receptor beta chains drawn from one sample of a study of cytomegalovirus exposure and HLA in healthy donors. The assay was immunoSEQ multiplex PCR, and TCRdb's table has in-frame clones only and misses some. Its table records 150,000 or so clones. The sequenced material came from PBMCs. The receptors derive from a woman between 18 and 30 years old in good health and CMV-seronegative. Both conserved end residues are part of each CDR3. Each record gives: J gene, V gene, D gene, CDR3 DNA, CDR3 protein. D genes are given only for firm matches.

>TRBJ2-3|TRBV18|TRBD2
TGTGCCAGCTCACCTCGGGTCCCGGGACTAGCCTCCGGCACAGATACGCAGTATTTT
CASSPRVPGLASGTDTQYF
>TRBJ2-2|TRBV4-3|NA
TGCGCCAGCAGCCAAGAGGCTTCGAGGACCGGGGAGCTGTTTTTT
CASSQEASRTGELFF
>TRBJ1-2|TRBV6-1|NA
TGTGCCAGCAGTGAGTTGGAGATATCGGATGGCTACACCTTC
CASSELEISDGYTF
>TRBJ1-5|TRBV6-1|TRBD1
TGTGCCACCGGGACAGACTTAGGGTTACAGCCCCAGCATTTT
CATGTDLGLQPQHF
>TRBJ1-2|TRBV5-1|NA
TGCGCCAGCGGCGAGCAGGGTGCCTATGGCTACACTTTC
CASGEQGAYGYTF
>TRBJ2-7|TRBV2|NA
TGTGCCTTAAGACGGGACTTCTCCTACGAGCAGTACTTC
CALRRDFSYEQYF
>TRBJ2-1|TRBV7-3|TRBD2
TGTGCCAGCAGCTTAACTCGGGGGGGGAGCAATGAGCAGTTCTTC
CASSLTRGGSNEQFF
>TRBJ2-1|TRBV13|TRBD2
TGTGCCAGCAGCTCCAGGACTAGCCCAACCAGGGATGAGCAGTTCTTC
CASSSRTSPTRDEQFF
>TRBJ2-2|TRBV7-8|TRBD2
TGTGCCAGCATAGGACTAGCGGAGAACACCGGGGAGCTGTTTTTT
CASIGLAENTGELFF
>TRBJ2-1|TRBV7-2|TRBD2
TGTGCCAGCAGCCTAGCAACGGGACTAGCCTACAATGAGCAGTTCTTC
CASSLATGLAYNEQFF
>TRBJ2-5|TRBV6-5|TRBD2
TGTGCCAGCAAAAAGAGCGGGAGGACCGCAGAGACCCAGTACTTC
CASKKSGRTAETQYF
>TRBJ2-7|TRBV27|TRBD1
TGTGCCAGCAGCCGGGACAGTTACTACGAGCAGTACTTC
CASSRDSYYEQYF
>TRBJ1-2|TRBV7-2|TRBD1
TGTGCCAGCAGCTTAAACCCGACAGGGGAGAACTATGGCTACACCTTC
CASSLNPTGENYGYTF
>TRBJ2-7|TRBV6-5|TRBD1
TGTGCCAGCAGTTACCTGGGACAGGGGGCCTACGAGCAGTACTTC
CASSYLGQGAYEQYF
>TRBJ2-3|TRBV5-8|TRBD2
TGTGCCAGCAGCTCACAAGCGGGAGGAGGTTCAGATACGCAGTATTTT
CASSSQAGGGSDTQYF
>TRBJ2-3|TRBV5-1|NA
TGCGCCAGCGCTGTTAGTGTAGGCACAGATACGCAGTATTTT
CASAVSVGTDTQYF
>TRBJ2-4|TRBV4-3|TRBD2
TGCGCCAGCAGCCGCACGACTAGCGTTGACATTCAGTACTTC
CASSRTTSVDIQYF
>TRBJ2-2|TRBV9|TRBD1
TGTGCCAGCAGCACCGAGACAGGGGGGAACACCGGGGAGCTGTTTTTT
CASSTETGGNTGELFF
>TRBJ2-5|TRBV30|TRBD2
TGTGCCTGGGGCCTGGGACTAGCGGGAGAACGACGTCGAGAGACCCAGTACTTC
CAWGLGLAGERRRETQYF
>TRBJ2-3|TRBV6-5|NA
TGTGCCAGCAGTTACTCGGCAAGCTGGAGGGCAGATACGCAGTATTTT
CASSYSASWRADTQYF
>TRBJ2-2|TRBV7-6|NA
TGTGCCAGCAGCGGGGGGATTAGAGGCGCCGGGGAGCTGTTTTTT
CASSGGIRGAGELFF
>TRBJ2-1|TRBV5-1|NA
TGCGCCAGCAGCTTGGCCGGTGGAGCCAGCTCCTACAATGAGCAGTTCTTC
CASSLAGGASSYNEQFF
>TRBJ1-1|TRBV6-1|NA
TGTGCCAGCAGTAGTTACAGGGATACTGAAGCTTTCTTT
CASSSYRDTEAFF
>TRBJ2-1|TRBV6-1|NA
TGTGCCAGCGAAAGGGAGAGCTCCTACAATGAGCAGTTCTTC
CASERESSYNEQFF
>TRBJ1-1|TRBV7-9|NA
TGTGCCAGCAGCGTACGCTCAATGGAGACTGAAGCTTTCTTT
CASSVRSMETEAFF
>TRBJ1-5|TRBV5-6|TRBD1
TGTGCCAGCAGCTTTTTCGGGACAGGGAACAATCAGCCCCAGCATTTT
CASSFFGTGNNQPQHF
>TRBJ2-2|TRBV6-1|NA
TGTGCCAGCAGTGAAAACCCCCAGGGGCCCGGCACCGGGGAGCTGTTTTTT
CASSENPQGPGTGELFF
>TRBJ2-1|TRBV6-6|TRBD2
TGTGCCAGCAGTTTCATCCTAGCGGGGATACAGTTTGAGCAGTTCTTC
CASSFILAGIQFEQFF
>TRBJ1-3|TRBV10-3|NA
TGTGCCATCAGTGAGTTGACAGTTGGCGGAAACACCATATATTTT
CAISELTVGGNTIYF
>TRBJ1-2|TRBV10-3|NA
TGTGCCATCAGCGTCGGGGAGAAGAACAAGAACTATGGCTACACCTTC
CAISVGEKNKNYGYTF
>TRBJ2-7|TRBV2|NA
TGTGCCAGCATTAAAGGTCCCCAAACCGGGAGCTCCTACGAGCAGTACTTC
CASIKGPQTGSSYEQYF
>TRBJ1-2|TRBV28|TRBD1
TGTGCCAGCAGAACTACGGGACAGGGAGTCAATGGCTACACCTTC
CASRTTGQGVNGYTF
>TRBJ2-1|TRBV19|NA
TGTGCCAGTAACTTTCGCTACTCCTACAATGAGCAGTTCTTC
CASNFRYSYNEQFF
>TRBJ1-4|TRBV28|NA
TGTGCCAGCAGCCAAGGGGGAGAGAGGTTCCAAAAACTGTTTTTT
CASSQGGERFQKLFF
>TRBJ1-5|TRBV10-3|NA
TGTGCCATCAGTGGAGGCGGCCTCAATCAGCCCCAGCATTTT
CAISGGGLNQPQHF
>TRBJ2-2|TRBV6-5|NA
TGTGCCAGCAGTCCCGGCGGAACCGGGGAGCTGTTTTTT
CASSPGGTGELFF
>TRBJ1-1|TRBV10-3|NA
TGTGCCATCAGTGATGAGATGAACACTGAAGCTTTCTTT
CAISDEMNTEAFF
>TRBJ1-1|TRBV19|TRBD1
TGTGCCAGTAGTGCCGGGACAGGGGGGACTGAAGCTTTCTTT
CASSAGTGGTEAFF
>TRBJ1-6|TRBV7-2|TRBD1
TGTGCCAGCAGCCTCAAGGGGGCAAGTAATTCACCCCTCCACTTT
CASSLKGASNSPLHF
>TRBJ2-3|TRBV10-2|TRBD1
TGCGCCAGCAGTTCCCCGGACAGGGGACCAGATACGCAGTATTTT
CASSSPDRGPDTQYF
>TRBJ2-5|TRBV7-9|NA
TGTGCCAGCACCATTGGGGCGGAACAAGAGACCCAGTACTTC
CASTIGAEQETQYF
>TRBJ1-1|TRBV7-9|NA
TGTGCCAGCAGCTCTTACAGGCCGGACAGCAATGAAGCTTTCTTT
CASSSYRPDSNEAFF
>TRBJ2-3|TRBV5-1|TRBD2
TGCGCCAGCAGCTTGGAAACTAGCGGTAGAGGCACAGATACGCAGTATTTT
CASSLETSGRGTDTQYF
>TRBJ1-1|TRBV6-6|NA
TGTGCCAGCTCCCCGGGGTGGATAGCTTTCTTT
CASSPGWIAFF
>TRBJ1-1|TRBV6-5|NA
TGTGCCAGCAGTCAGTGGCTGAACACTGAAGCTTTCTTT
CASSQWLNTEAFF
>TRBJ1-1|TRBV18|TRBD1
TGTGCCAGCTCACCGAGACAGGGTTCGGGCACTGAAGCTTTCTTT
CASSPRQGSGTEAFF
>TRBJ2-2|TRBV6-5|TRBD2
TGTGCCAGCAGCCTAATAGCGGGATCCGGGGAGCTGTTTTTT
CASSLIAGSGELFF
>TRBJ1-3|TRBV5-1|NA
TGCGCCAGCAGCTTTGGGCAGGCCTCTGGAAACACCATATATTTT
CASSFGQASGNTIYF
>TRBJ2-7|TRBV19|TRBD2
TGTGCCAGTAGTATGACTAGCGGGAGCTTGAACGAGCAGTACTTC
CASSMTSGSLNEQYF
>TRBJ2-2|TRBV7-3|TRBD1
TGTGCCAGCAGCTCGACAGGGTATACCGGGGAGCTGTTTTTT
CASSSTGYTGELFF
>TRBJ1-1|TRBV5-1|NA
TGCGCCAGCAGCCTGTCAGGGCTACAGCAGAACACTGAAGCTTTCTTT
CASSLSGLQQNTEAFF
>TRBJ1-1|TRBV1|NA
TGCACCAGCAGCCCTGGTTCGAGGACCGGCTCAGCGGGCACTGAAGCTTTCTTT
CTSSPGSRTGSAGTEAFF
>TRBJ1-1|TRBV19|NA
TGTGCCAGTAGTCCTAAGGGAGGGACTGAAGCTTTCTTT
CASSPKGGTEAFF